This TCR beta chain was identified in a study of human T cells and chemical hapten exposure. About the research overall: Diagnoses of alopecia areata, totalis or universalis occurred in mostly female patients. Points from the study as a whole: It was expanded TCRs that formed significantly more large CDR3 similarity clusters than controls did. Healthy individuals' immune responses may differ from those of donors, who had alopecia.

This clonotype was picked up a small number of times. The antigen is undetermined. The germline gives CDR1 MNHEY, CDR2 SVGAGI. The CDR3 consists of 12 residues. The germline V and J ends were trimmed by 5 bases and 8 bases, with 9 bases remaining between them. Time point reported: pre-sensitization, week 0. Treatment described: therapeutic diphenylcyclopropenone sensitization with weekly scalp DPC. From the RACE reads, TCRdb called clonotypes with MiXCR, one entry per CDR3 protein. This table has about 120,000 distinct CDR3 sequences, approximately 15% appearing once. V is TRBV6-5 and J is TRBJ1-4; D not certain. The sample was whole blood, taken in connection with sensitization to the hapten diphenylcyclopropenone (DPC). This TCR derives from a woman aged 18-29 years with alopecia areata. Some clones in this sample may be carry-over from other donors' samples. CDR3 nucleotides: TGTGCCAGCAGTGGGATGGGAGAAAAACTGTTTTTT. It codes for CASSGMGEKLFF.